The TCR beta chain described here comes from a study of CD8 T cells in ankylosing spondylitis. General study findings and limits: The study identified a TCR beta motif of eight highly homologous variants that appeared characteristic of ankylosing spondylitis blood. Reports say disease-linked clones showed up significantly more in matched ankylosing spondylitis synovial fluid. Researchers report that disease-linked clones proved CD8+ and relatively rare in peripheral blood. Certain motif variants had earlier appeared in reactive arthritis synovial fluid and blood.

This clonotype has only a few counts. Its antigen is unidentified. Quantitative molecular-barcoded 5'-RACE generated the TCR beta libraries. TCRdb called the 5' RACE reads again in MiXCR, with one record for every CDR3 protein. The sample holds some 840,000 distinct CDR3 sequences; 12% are singletons and the top ten take about 0.5%. Sequencing input: blood, either unsorted or a sorted T cell fraction (not recorded which). This TCR was recovered from a male donor with ankylosing spondylitis.

The CDR3 coding sequence is TGTGCCAGCAGCCTACCGATTGGGGCGCGGGACACTGAAGCTTTCTTT. Residues: CASSLPIGARDTEAFF. J is TRBJ1-1 and V is TRBV28, with D maybe TRBD1 (5 bases). The CDR3 sequence is 16 residues long. Germline-derived CDR1 and CDR2 are MDHEN and SYDVKM. The germline V and J ends were trimmed by 6 bases and 3 bases, with 20 bases remaining between them.